This T cell receptor (beta chain) was retrieved from a study of T cell repertoires in cytomegalovirus infection (dated by TCRdb to between 2018 and 2021). Background on the whole study: The HLA type of each donor mattered for the analysis, because public TCR beta signatures pointed to carriage of CMV infection along with the matching HLA type. Results the study describes overall, beyond this receptor: Carriers of CMV infection plus the relevant HLA type were discriminated by the cumulative frequency of public TCR beta family members in the study cohort and in an independent roughly 320-donor cohort. The ex vivo response was dominated by HLA-C-restricted CMV-specific TCR beta clonotypes, and the single most frequent clonotype in two of eight donors was supplied by these HLA-C-restricted clonotypes.

The CDR3 numbers 15 residues from cysteine through phenylalanine. The sequence is cut down to CDR3 DNA, 45 bases in frame from base 1. Trimming at the junction amounts to 6 bases on V and 2 bases on J, and the germline ends lie 17 bases apart. The germline V gene encodes CDR1 KGHSH and CDR2 LQKENI. Sequenced on an Illumina HiSeq 1500. TCRdb cleaned the public reads at Q25 with fastp, built clones with MiXCR and kept in-frame beta chains. All rows with the same CDR3 protein become a single entry with the most common DNA and genes. Present in this sample are 6,000 or so distinct CDR3 sequences, approximately 58% of which were seen just once. The ten largest clones capture roughly nine tenths of the sample. The table lists this clonotype with many counts. It has no known antigen specificity. It has no much larger one-base neighbor in the sample; base qualities were not kept.

This TCR was sampled from a human donor in good health (CMV status not recorded). Some clones in this sample may be carry-over from other donors' samples. The chain was built from TRBV18 and TRBJ2-7; TRBD2 could be the D gene, as 5 bases match. Sequences were obtained from PBMCs, sequenced either directly or after in vitro stimulation (not recorded which). The DNA sequence is TGTGCCAGCTCCCCCCCCTCCGGGGTTCCCTACGAGCAGTACTTC. Its protein product is CASSPPSGVPYEQYF. With all but the CDR3 taken from the reference TRBV18 and TRBJ2-7 genes, the full variable domain is: NAGVMQNPRHLVRRRGQEARLRCSPMKGHSHVYWYRQLPEEGLKFMVYLQKENIIDESGMPKERFSAEFPKEGPSILRIQQVVRGDSAAYFCASSPPSGVPYEQYFGPGTRLTVT.